One T cell receptor beta chain is described in this entry. The sample comes from a study of blood T cell repertoires in COVID-19. Study information: The samples span acute and convalescent COVID-19 from the United States, Italy and Spain. PBMCs, B-cell-depleted T cells, or T cells provided the cDNA or gDNA that made up the material.

Germline V gene data show CDR1 as SEHNR and CDR2 as FQNEAQ (reference sequence). V was pared by 6 bases and J by 6 bases, with 18 bases between. CDR3 length equals 15 residues. Study processing details: It was from reference gene primer amplification that nucleated cell counts were estimated. The protocol was immunoSEQ multiplex PCR, while the TCRdb copy is restricted to in-frame clones and leaves out a portion. Clonal size and the V and J genes are those of that table, whereas D and trimming came from the DNA. The sample shows roughly 260,000 clones, 70% to 90% of them seen only once. This receptor was identified in a woman aged 35 to 49 who had recovered from COVID-19. Sequenced material: peripheral blood. This chain joins TRBV7-9 and TRBJ2-1; perhaps TRBD2 as D (6 bases). The CDR3 DNA reads TGTGCCAGCAGTTTACCTCTGTTAGCGGTCAATGAGCAGTTCTTC. Translation: CASSLPLLAVNEQFF.